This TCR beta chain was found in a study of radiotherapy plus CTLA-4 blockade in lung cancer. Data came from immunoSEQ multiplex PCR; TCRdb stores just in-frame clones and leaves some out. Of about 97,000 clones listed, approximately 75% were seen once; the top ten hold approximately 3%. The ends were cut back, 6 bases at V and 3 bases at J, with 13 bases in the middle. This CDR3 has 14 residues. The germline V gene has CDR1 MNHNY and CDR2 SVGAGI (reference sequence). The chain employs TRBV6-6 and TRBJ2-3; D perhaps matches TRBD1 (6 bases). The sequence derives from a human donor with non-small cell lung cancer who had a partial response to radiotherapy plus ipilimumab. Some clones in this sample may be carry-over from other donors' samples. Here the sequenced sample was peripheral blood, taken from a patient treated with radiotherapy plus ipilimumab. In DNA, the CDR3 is TGTGCCAGCAGCCCCGGGACACCGACAGATACGCAGTATTTT. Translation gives CASSPGTPTDTQYF.